This TCR beta chain was retrieved from a study of cytomegalovirus exposure and HLA in healthy donors. Study at large: The use of the same platform for the 95 to 150 validation repertoires and the 550 to 850 first-cohort repertoires was reported by a later analysis. Study conclusions and caveats: In the roughly 130 validation repertoires, a later analysis found that first-cohort TCR clusters tended to co-occur. Some public TCRs appeared in many individuals, while most sequences were rare.

TCRdb's table, derived via immunoSEQ multiplex PCR, lists solely in-frame clones and lacks some. This table has 100,000 or so clones, 85% appearing once. V lost 7 bases, J lost 0 bases, and 15 bases stayed unmatched. This CDR3 has 17 amino acids. Germline lookup yields CDR1 SNHLY and CDR2 FYNNEI. Remarks on this clone: Its antigen remains unidentified.

The source material was PBMCs. The chain couples TRBV2 to TRBJ2-7, with 7 bases matching TRBD1. The clonotype comes from a man younger than 30 in good health and CMV-seropositive. CDR3 sequence (DNA): TGTGCCAGCACCACGTTCCTACCGGGACAGAGCTCCTACGAGCAGTACTTC. Translation: CASTTFLPGQSSYEQYF.